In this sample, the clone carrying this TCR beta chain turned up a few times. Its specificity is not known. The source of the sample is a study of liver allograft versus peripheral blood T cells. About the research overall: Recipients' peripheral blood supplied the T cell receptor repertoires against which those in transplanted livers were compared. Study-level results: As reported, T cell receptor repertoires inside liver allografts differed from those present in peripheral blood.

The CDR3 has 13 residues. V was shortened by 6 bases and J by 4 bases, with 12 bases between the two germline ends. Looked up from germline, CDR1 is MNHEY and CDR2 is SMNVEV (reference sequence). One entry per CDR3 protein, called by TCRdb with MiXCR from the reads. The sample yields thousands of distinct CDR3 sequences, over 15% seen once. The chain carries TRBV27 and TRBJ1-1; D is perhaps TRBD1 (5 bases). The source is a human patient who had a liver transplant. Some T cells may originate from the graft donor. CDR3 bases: TGTGCCAGCAGGTTCGGGAGGGGCACTGAAGCTTTCTTT. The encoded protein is CASRFGRGTEAFF.